This T cell receptor beta chain was obtained from a study of graft-versus-host responses after intestinal transplantation. Study summary: Anti-thymocyte globulin induction, then tacrolimus and steroids for around 3 years, went to all recipients.

The V gene's germline CDR1 is SGDLS and CDR2 YYNGEE. Trimming left V 3 bases short and J 4 bases short, with 15 bases between. This CDR3 region has 15 residues. Details on this clone: Its target is not known.

Findings and limits, study-wide: Among recipient marrow samples, GvH clones were found; some appeared first in ileum or blood. Allografts of one patient group, those with graft-donor T cell macrochimerism, had high graft-versus-host to host-versus-graft clonal ratios. After transplant, early declines in HvG clones were associated with peak levels of circulating GvH clones.

Repertoires were generated with immunoSEQ multiplex PCR, while TCRdb's copy carries only in-frame clones and drops some. Of more than 90,000 clones listed, about 92% are singletons. The specimen was unstimulated CD8+ T cells sorted from spleen or lymph node cells, collected before transplant. J is TRBJ2-3 and V is TRBV9, with D perhaps matching TRBD1 or TRBD2 (5 bases each). The sequence came from a human donor who was the organ donor for an intestinal transplant. The CDR3 nucleotides are TGTGCCAGCAGCGCCCATGATTTGGGGGCAGATACGCAGTATTTT. Encoded protein: CASSAHDLGADTQYF.